This record concerns one T cell receptor beta chain sequence. Repertoires were generated with immunoSEQ multiplex PCR, while TCRdb's copy carries only in-frame clones and drops some. The table lists around 250,000 clones, approximately 86% of them singletons. Clinical history as reported by participants underpinned cohort assignment. Cohort 3 recovered donors had two negative PCRs, clearance, or symptom resolution. V shed 8 bases, J shed 4 bases, and the junction held 4 bases outside the gene matches. The CDR3 extends over 12 amino acids. This record comes from a study of blood T cell repertoires in COVID-19. The overall study: The study drew acute and convalescent COVID-19 samples from the United States, Italy and Spain. The cDNA or gDNA used as material had been derived from T cells, B-cell-depleted T cells, or PBMCs.

This chain connects TRBV12-3 or TRBV12-4 to TRBJ2-7, with 8 nucleotides matching TRBD1. This clonotype originated in a woman in her fifties or sixties who had recovered from COVID-19. The sequencing sample was made of PBMCs or T cells enriched from blood (not recorded which). CDR3: CASGRTGYEQYF. The CDR3 coding sequence is TGTGCCAGCGGCCGGACAGGGTACGAGCAGTACTTC.